This TCR beta chain stems from a study of cytomegalovirus exposure and HLA in healthy donors. General study results and limits: The study labeled 170 or so TCR beta chains cytomegalovirus-associated.

Turning to this clone: Its specificity is unknown.

PCR involved 60 Vbeta and 13 Jbeta primers. Sequencing was performed with immunoSEQ multiplex PCR; in TCRdb, only in-frame clones are kept and a portion is missing. The table includes around 70,000 clones, about 67% detected once. Germline CDR1 is SGHDN and CDR2 is FVKESK. V gave up 4 bases and J gave up 6 bases, with 10 bases separating them. The CDR3 runs to 13 residues. The sample taken for sequencing was PBMCs. This chain uses TRBV14 with TRBJ1-5; tentatively, D is TRBD1 (5 bases). The sequence came from a human donor in good health. CDR3 loop: CASSLGQAQPQHF. Here the CDR3 DNA reads TGTGCCAGCAGCCTCGGACAAGCTCAGCCCCAGCATTTT.